These 3 T cell receptor beta chains share one sample of origin, sequenced in a study of cytomegalovirus exposure and HLA in healthy donors. Use of 60 Vbeta and 13 Jbeta primers characterized the PCR. Profiling relied on immunoSEQ multiplex PCR, and the TCRdb table lists in-frame clones only, not all of them. The sample has about 200,000 clones, around 84% seen once. Sample: PBMCs. The receptors here all came from a woman aged 18-29 years in good health and CMV-seronegative.

This clone came up a few times. The CDR3 loop reads CASSLAGQGDEQYF. The CDR3 bases are TGTGCCAGCAGCTTAGCCGGCCAGGGCGACGAGCAGTACTTC. The V and J genes are TRBV11-2 and TRBJ2-7; the D gene is possibly TRBD1 (5 bases). The germline V and J ends were trimmed by 1 base and 5 bases, with 12 bases remaining between them. The CDR3 totals 14 residues. Germline V gives CDR1 SGHAT, CDR2 FQNNGV.

V usage is TRBV7-6 and J usage is TRBJ2-5; 14 nucleotides agree with TRBD2. The J call may be wrong; the DNA end is better matched by TRBJ2-7. Germline lookup yields CDR1 SGHVS and CDR2 FNYEAQ. The CDR3 runs to 14 residues. This chain's CDR3 is CASSPGLAGGEQYF. In DNA form, the CDR3 reads TGTGCCAGCAGCCCAGGACTAGCGGGAGGCGAGCAGTACTTC.

V is TRBV4-1 and J is TRBJ2-1; 9 positions agree with TRBD2. After removal of 1 base from V and 0 bases from J, the junction contained 10 bases not matched to a gene. The germline V gene encodes CDR1 MGHRA and CDR2 YSYEKL. The CDR3 is 19 amino acids. The DNA for the CDR3 is TGCGCCAGCAGCCAAGCGGCTAGCGGGGCCTTAAGCTCCTACAATGAGCAGTTCTTC. Amino acid sequence: CASSQAASGALSSYNEQFF.